This entry describes one T cell receptor (beta chain). Its antigen is as yet unknown. The CDR3 covers 15 residues. Trimming left V 1 base short and J 0 bases short, with 10 bases between. Germline V lookup: CDR1 MGHRA, CDR2 YSYEKL. This sample was taken from a study of OX40 agonist ivuxolimab in advanced cancers. The data were produced by immunoSEQ multiplex PCR, yet TCRdb's version contains in-frame clones alone and is incomplete. This table holds fewer than 90,000 clones, around nine tenths found once. Study findings and constraints: Low normalized T-cell clonal expansion was also seen in some nonresponders. Blood T cells, both CD4+ and CD8+, expanded clonally by week 6 at 0.1 to 3.0 mg/kg.

V and J are TRBV4-1 and TRBJ2-7; D is perhaps TRBD1 (6 bases). This TCR derives from an adult with an advanced solid tumor such as melanoma, head and neck, liver or kidney cancer. The source material was CD4+ or CD8+ T cells sorted from blood, sampled in a trial of the OX40 agonist ivuxolimab. As DNA, the CDR3 is TGCGCCAGCAGCCAAGGGACAGTAGGCTCCTACGAGCAGTACTTC. This sequence encodes CASSQGTVGSYEQYF.